This entry lists 10 T cell receptor beta chains sequenced from one sample in a study of T-cell memory formation after mild COVID-19. In TCRdb, the 5' RACE reads were re-called with MiXCR into one record per CDR3 protein. The repertoire holds some 440,000 distinct CDR3 sequences, with nearly 25% as singletons. Sequenced material: PBMCs or a T cell subset sorted from them (not recorded which). These receptor sequences come from an adult woman who had mild COVID-19 (a few samples of this study predate the infection). Cell type and time point are not known.

This rearrangement joins TRBV25-1 to TRBJ2-7; TRBD1 matches at 8 bases. The CDR3 is 12 residues long. V gave up 10 bases and J gave up 3 bases; unmatched junction bases: 5. CDR1 MGHDK and CDR2 SYGVNS come from the germline V gene. The CDR3 region is CATGQGFYEQYF. As DNA, the CDR3 is TGTGCCACCGGACAGGGTTTCTACGAGCAGTACTTC.

This chain uses TRBV5-1 with TRBJ1-2; D call uncertain. The CDR3 covers 13 residues. V was clipped by 4 bases and J by 3 bases, with 10 bases between them. Per germline, CDR1 SGHRS and CDR2 YFSETQ. CDR3 DNA sequence: TGCGCCAGCAGCCCCTCGCGGGACTATGGCTACACCTTC. Amino acid sequence: CASSPSRDYGYTF. Together with reference TRBV5-1 and TRBJ1-2, the CDR3 gives the full variable domain: KAGVTQTPRYLIKTRGQQVTLSCSPISGHRSVSWYQQTPGQGLQFLFEYFSETQRNKGNFPGRFSGRQFSNSRSEMNVSTLELGDSALYLCASSPSRDYGYTFGSGTRLTVV.

This clonotype was detected a few times. The J gene is TRBJ2-7, the V gene TRBV5-1, with 7 bases fitting TRBD2. After removal of 0 bases from V and 6 bases from J, the junction contained 6 bases not matched to a gene. Germline CDR1 is SGHRS and CDR2 is YFSETQ. The CDR3 runs to 14 residues. As DNA, the CDR3 is TGCGCCAGCAGCTTGGTGGCGGGGGACCCCGAGCAGTACTTC. Translated, it gives CASSLVAGDPEQYF.

The chain couples TRBV7-2 to TRBJ2-7, with 7 positions matching TRBD2. Germline V gene sequence: CDR1 SGHTA, CDR2 FQGNSA. The junction had 8 bases not matched to a gene; V was cut back by 5 bases and J by 1 base. The CDR3 is made up of 15 amino acids. Here the CDR3 reads CASSPSAGVSYEQYF. The CDR3 bases are TGTGCCAGCAGCCCCTCGGCGGGAGTGTCCTACGAGCAGTACTTC.

This chain uses TRBV21-1 with TRBJ2-7; the D call in the table, TRBD1, was not verified against the DNA. TRBV21-1 is deemed a pseudogene. The CDR3 contains 15 residues. The CDR3 region is CASTLSTGQTYEQYF. In DNA form, the CDR3 reads TGTGCCAGCACCCTTAGCACGGGACAGACTTACGAGCAGTACTTC.

The V gene is TRBV25-1, the J gene TRBJ2-7; the D is unclear. V dropped 8 bases and J dropped 7 bases, with 21 bases sitting between them. The CDR3 is made up of 14 amino acids. Germline CDR1 is MGHDK and CDR2 is SYGVNS. CDR3 loop: CASGLSGRMREQYF. The CDR3 nucleotides read TGTGCCAGCGGCTTATCCGGGCGTATGAGAGAGCAGTACTTC.

V usage is TRBV7-9 and J usage is TRBJ2-3; D not resolved. Germline CDR1 reads SEHNR; CDR2 reads FQNEAQ (reference sequence). The CDR3 length is 12 residues. V was clipped by 3 bases and J by 5 bases, with 6 bases between them. CDR3 region: CASSFGQDTQYF. In DNA, the CDR3 is TGTGCCAGCAGCTTTGGGCAAGATACGCAGTATTTT. The full variable domain, completed using reference TRBV7-9 and TRBJ2-3, is DTGVSQNPRHKITKRGQNVTFRCDPISEHNRLYWYRQTLGQGPEFLTYFQNEAQLEKSRLLSDRFSAERPKGSFSTLEIQRTEQGDSAMYLCASSFGQDTQYFGPGTRLTVL.

The sample holds many counts of this clonotype. This chain joins TRBV20-1 and TRBJ1-3, with D possibly being TRBD1 (5 bases). This CDR3 is built from 14 residues. Germline V gene data show CDR1 as DFQATT and CDR2 as SNEGSKA (reference sequence). V lost 5 bases, J lost 0 bases, and 11 bases lay in between. This CDR3 reads CSAPGTRSGNTIYF. CDR3 in DNA: TGCAGTGCTCCCGGGACTCGCTCTGGAAACACCATATATTTT.

Only a few counts were recorded for this clonotype. This chain connects TRBV20-1 to TRBJ2-3, with no clear D. Trimming shortened V by 0 bases and J by 3 bases, and 16 bases separated the two germline ends. The germline V gene has CDR1 DFQATT and CDR2 SNEGSKA (reference sequence). CDR3 length: 16 amino acids. CDR3 nucleotides: TGCAGTGCTAGAGATCTGTGGGCCGAGGAAACAGATACGCAGTATTTT. This translates into CSARDLWAEETDTQYF.

The V and J genes are TRBV20-1 and TRBJ2-7; TRBD2 aligns across 15 bases. Trimming removed 5 bases from V and 2 bases from J; junction bases left unmatched: 4. This CDR3 comprises 15 residues. Germline CDR1 and CDR2: DFQATT and SNEGSKA (reference sequence). The CDR3 DNA sequence: TGCAGTGCTGACCGGACTAGCGGGGGGGCCTACGAGCAGTACTTC. The encoded protein is CSADRTSGGAYEQYF.